This T cell receptor beta chain came from a study of CD8 T cells in Susac syndrome. Sequencing of TCR beta covered CD8+ and CD4+ T cells obtained from blood. This clonotype was detected once. From germline, CDR1 is LNHNV and CDR2 YYDKDF (reference sequence). The CDR3 runs to 14 residues. Losses at the gene ends were 4 bases for V and 9 bases for J; bases not matched to a gene: 6. A quantity of about 0.5 to 1 ug RNA underwent reverse transcription using random hexamers. The CDR3 of TCR beta was amplified by immunoSEQ multiplex PCR across 54 Vbeta and 13 Jbeta. TCRdb re-analysed the immunoSEQ multiplex PCR reads in MiXCR, keeping a single row per CDR3 protein. The sample lists approximately 220,000 distinct CDR3 sequences; approximately 90% were seen once.

Sequencing input: CD8+ T cells from PBMCs. The sequence was collected from a human donor with multiple sclerosis. V usage is TRBV15 and J usage is TRBJ1-1, with 12 bases lining up with TRBD1. The CDR3 DNA reads as TGTGCCACCAGCACCGGGACAGGGGGCGGGCAAGCTTTCTTT. This codes for CATSTGTGGGQAFF.